Below, 26 T cell receptor beta chains from the same sample are listed, as sequenced in a study of T cells in Graves' hyperthyroidism and ophthalmopathy. RNA transcripts were the template for amplifying TCR beta CDR3 regions. Primed by the HTBI set, a first-round RT-PCR was run on the TCR CDR3. Each CDR3 protein is one row after TCRdb ran MiXCR on the multiplex PCR reads. The data contain roughly 500,000 distinct CDR3 sequences, about 46% of them seen just once; the ten biggest clones take up about two fifths. Sequenced: peripheral blood or thyroid tissue (not recorded which). These receptors were collected from an adult woman with Graves' disease, either hyperthyroidism or ophthalmopathy (not recorded which).

This sequence joins TRBV29-1 and TRBJ2-7, with 7 bases fitting TRBD1. This CDR3 comprises 13 residues. Germline values: CDR1 SQVTM, CDR2 ANQGSEA. Germline trimming cut 8 bases from V and 2 bases from J; bases unmatched to any gene: 9. CDR3 amino acids: CSLTWDSTYEQYF. The DNA of the CDR3 is TGCAGCTTAACGTGGGACAGCACCTACGAGCAGTACTTC.

V gene TRBV20-1 combines with J gene TRBJ1-2, with D tentatively TRBD1 (6 bases). This CDR3 region has 15 residues. Germline CDR1 is DFQATT and CDR2 is SNEGSKA (reference sequence). V was pared by 7 bases and J by 6 bases, with 24 bases between. CDR3 sequence: CSVYGDTSGDDGYTF. CDR3 in DNA: TGCAGTGTATACGGGGACACTTCCGGGGACGATGGCTACACCTTC.

This clonotype appeared many times. The chain joins TRBV5-1 to TRBJ2-5, with D perhaps matching TRBD1 or TRBD2 (6 bases each). The germline gives CDR1 SGHRS, CDR2 YFSETQ. The CDR3 spans 15 residues. V was clipped by 0 bases and J by 5 bases, with 14 bases between them. The CDR3 loop is CASSLALGGAETQYF. In DNA form, the CDR3 reads TGCGCCAGCAGCTTGGCTCTGGGGGGCGCGGAGACCCAGTACTTC. Filled out from reference TRBV5-1 and TRBJ2-5, the complete variable domain reads KAGVTQTPRYLIKTRGQQVTLSCSPISGHRSVSWYQQTPGQGLQFLFEYFSETQRNKGNFPGRFSGRQFSNSRSEMNVSTLELGDSALYLCASSLALGGAETQYFGPGTRLLVL.

This clonotype was detected ten times or more. The chain joins TRBV20-1 to TRBJ2-2, with D tentatively TRBD2 (7 bases). Germline V gene sequence: CDR1 DFQATT, CDR2 SNEGSKA (reference sequence). The CDR3 spans 13 residues. V was shortened by 0 bases and J by 9 bases, with 11 bases between the two germline ends. For the CDR3, the DNA is TGCAGTGCTAGAGAACCGGGGGGCCGGGAGCTGTTTTTT. Its translation: CSAREPGGRELFF.

This clonotype was picked up many times. The V gene is TRBV19, the J gene TRBJ1-1; the D is unclear. V lost 4 bases and J lost 6, with 6 bases in between. The CDR3 contains 11 residues. In germline, CDR1 is LNHDA, CDR2 SQIVND (reference sequence). The CDR3 DNA reads as TGTGCCAGTAGTAACCGGGCTGAAGCTTTCTTT. This sequence encodes CASSNRAEAFF.

This sequence joins TRBV6-5 and TRBJ2-6, with 8 bases lining up with TRBD1. The germline V gene has CDR1 MNHEY and CDR2 SVGAGI. Trimming cost V 5 bases and J 2 bases; bases outside gene matches: 8. The CDR3 contains 17 residues. CDR3: CASSPKPGGPGANVLTF. The CDR3, as DNA: TGTGCCAGCAGTCCAAAGCCAGGGGGCCCTGGGGCCAACGTCCTGACTTTC.

The rearrangement joins TRBV7-6 to TRBJ2-6; TRBD1 agrees at 7 bases. This CDR3 has 16 residues. Germline V gene data show CDR1 as SGHVS and CDR2 as FNYEAQ. With 5 bases clipped from V and 2 bases from J, the junction kept 6 bases outside the gene matches. The CDR3 nucleotides are TGTGCCAGCAGCGCACAAGGGGGCGCTGGGGCCAACGTCCTGACTTTC. It yields the protein CASSAQGGAGANVLTF.

The chain recombines TRBV20-1 with TRBJ1-1; D is ambiguous. There are 12 residues in the CDR3. V lost 5 bases, J lost 0 bases, and 7 bases lay in between. Germline CDR1 reads DFQATT; CDR2 reads SNEGSKA (reference sequence). The DNA for the CDR3 is TGCAGTGCTTTGACCATGAACACTGAAGCTTTCTTT. Residues: CSALTMNTEAFF.

This clonotype was detected many times. J is TRBJ1-5 and V is TRBV12-3 or TRBV12-4; no firm D call. The CDR3 is 15 residues long. Trimming shortened V by 6 bases and J by 0 bases, and 12 bases separated the two germline ends. CDR3 nucleotides: TGTGCCAGCAGGGGCCCTCCAGATAGCAATCAGCCCCAGCATTTT. It yields the protein CASRGPPDSNQPQHF.

The chain combines TRBV14 with TRBJ1-2; 8 bases fit TRBD1. CDR1 and CDR2 from the germline V gene are SGHDN and FVKESK. The trim removed 5 bases at V and 5 bases at J, leaving 10 bases unmatched. CDR3 length: 15 amino acids. The CDR3 loop is CASSGGQGRRYGYTF. The CDR3 coding sequence is TGTGCCAGCAGCGGAGGACAGGGAAGACGGTATGGCTACACCTTC. Drawing the rest from reference TRBV14 and TRBJ1-2, the complete variable domain is EAGVTQFPSHSVIEKGQTVTLRCDPISGHDNLYWYRRVMGKEIKFLLHFVKESKQDESGMPNNRFLAERTGGTYSTLKVQPAELEDSGVYFCASSGGQGRRYGYTFGSGTRLTVV.

This chain uses TRBV29-1 with TRBJ1-2; D is perhaps TRBD1 (6 bases). From germline, CDR1 is SQVTM and CDR2 ANQGSEA. The CDR3 runs to 14 residues. Trimming took off 4 bases at V and 7 bases at J, with 19 bases between the two ends. The CDR3 loop is CSVVRDTDYGGYTF. In nucleotides, the CDR3 is TGCAGCGTTGTTAGGGACACGGATTATGGTGGCTACACCTTC.

On this clonotype itself: A much larger clone sits a single nucleotide away, making a read error possible. V and J are TRBV5-1 and TRBJ2-3; no clear D gene. The germline gives CDR1 SGHRS, CDR2 YFSETQ. The CDR3 is 12 residues long. CDR3 region: CASMNNTDAQYF. Here the CDR3 DNA reads TGCGCCAGCATGAACAACACAGATGCGCAGTATTTT.

The chain has TRBV7-9 and TRBJ1-5; TRBD1 matches at 8 bases. The CDR3 runs to 15 residues. From germline, CDR1 is SEHNR and CDR2 FQNEAQ (reference sequence). V shed 4 bases and J 4 bases; nucleotides not matched to a gene: 6. This CDR3 is CASSSDRGRNQPQHF. CDR3 in DNA: TGTGCCAGCAGCTCTGACAGGGGTCGAAATCAGCCCCAGCATTTT.

This clonotype has ten or more counts. The CDR3 here is CASSQTSYGYTF. In DNA, the CDR3 is TGTGCCAGCAGCCAGACAAGCTATGGCTACACCTTC. This chain joins TRBV6-5 and TRBJ1-2; unclear D gene. V was pared by 6 bases and J by 4 bases, with 9 bases between. Germline V lookup: CDR1 MNHEY, CDR2 SVGAGI. This CDR3 spans 12 amino acids.

This clonotype was observed a handful of times. Germline and junction disagree at one end, which may indicate a read error. The chain couples TRBV7-7 to TRBJ2-1; maybe TRBD2 (5 bases). Germline CDR1 is SSHAT and CDR2 is FNYEAQ (reference sequence). The CDR3 loop spans 15 amino acids. The CDR3 sequence: CASSLGRTSNNEQFF. The CDR3, as DNA: TGTGCTAGCAGCTTAGGAAGGACTTCTAACAATGAGCAGTTCTTC.

The rearrangement uses TRBV7-2 and TRBJ1-6; possible D gene TRBD1, 5 bases. Looked up from germline, CDR1 is SGHTA and CDR2 is FQGNSA. V lost 5 bases to trimming and J lost 7 bases, with 15 bases between them. The CDR3 has 15 amino acids. The CDR3 DNA reads TGTGCCAGCAGCCCGACGGGGGTGCGAAATTCACCCCTCCACTTT. The encoded protein is CASSPTGVRNSPLHF.

V gene TRBV6-4 combines with J gene TRBJ1-6, with D unclear. The V gene lost 0 bases and the J gene lost 5 bases, with 8 bases spanning the gap. Germline CDR1 is MRHNA and CDR2 is SNTAGT. The CDR3 spans 15 residues. The CDR3: CASSDSAANNSPLHF. CDR3 DNA: TGTGCCAGCAGTGACTCGGCAGCTAATAATTCACCCCTCCACTTT.

This sequence joins TRBV19 and TRBJ1-5, with TRBD1 matching 7 bases. CDR1 LNHDA and CDR2 SQIVND come from the germline V gene (reference sequence). V lost 6 bases and J lost 5; bases outside the gene matches: 7. The CDR3 sequence is 14 residues long. The CDR3 region has the DNA TGTGCCAGTAGGACAGGGATGGCAGATCAGCCCCAGCATTTT. It translates to CASRTGMADQPQHF.

The chain couples TRBV10-3 to TRBJ1-1; TRBD1 is a possible D gene (6 bases). The CDR3 loop spans 14 amino acids. From germline, CDR1 is ENHRY and CDR2 SYGVKD. V lost 3 bases, J lost 1 base, and 9 bases lay in between. The CDR3 is CAISDRGRNTEAFF. The CDR3 DNA reads as TGTGCCATCAGTGACAGGGGCCGGAACACTGAAGCTTTCTTT.

The genes are TRBV29-1 and TRBJ2-7, with D possibly TRBD2 on 5 matching bases. The CDR3 totals 12 residues. CDR1 SQVTM and CDR2 ANQGSEA come from the germline V gene. V was clipped by 4 bases and J by 5 bases, with 12 bases between them. This CDR3 is CSVARVGNEQYF. For the CDR3, the DNA is TGCAGCGTTGCCCGGGTCGGGAACGAGCAGTACTTC.

This clonotype was seen many times. The chain uses TRBV6-5 and TRBJ2-5, with a weak D call TRBD2 (6 bases). CDR3 length: 14 residues. Trimming took off 4 bases at V and 5 bases at J, with 14 bases between the two ends. The germline gives CDR1 MNHEY, CDR2 SVGAGI. CDR3 amino acids: CASSLAAPVETQYF. The CDR3, as DNA: TGTGCCAGCAGTTTAGCGGCCCCCGTGGAGACCCAGTACTTC.

This clonotype was detected ten times or more. V usage is TRBV4-1 and J usage is TRBJ2-5; 11 nucleotides agree with TRBD2. This CDR3 region has 15 residues. Germline trimming cut 1 base from V and 5 bases from J; bases unmatched to any gene: 3. The germline V gene encodes CDR1 MGHRA and CDR2 YSYEKL. The CDR3 sequence is CASSQGVAGGETQYF. The CDR3 region has the DNA TGCGCCAGCAGCCAAGGCGTAGCGGGAGGGGAGACCCAGTACTTC.

This clonotype has just a few counts. The chain combines TRBV4-1 with TRBJ2-2; D gene uncertain. The CDR3 consists of 15 residues. Germline loops: CDR1 MGHRA, CDR2 YSYEKL. With 1 base removed from V and 6 bases from J, the gap between germline ends came to 12 bases. The CDR3: CASSQVPGSAGELFF. CDR3 in DNA: TGCGCCAGCAGCCAAGTGCCTGGGTCGGCCGGGGAGCTGTTTTTT.

V is TRBV15 and J is TRBJ2-5; D not certain. The V end lost 0 bases, the J end lost 4 bases, and 12 bases lay between the germline ends. The CDR3 is 15 residues long. Germline V gene data show CDR1 as LNHNV and CDR2 as YYDKDF (reference sequence). The CDR3 loop reads CATSRDLDRIETQYF. DNA of the CDR3: TGTGCCACCAGCAGAGATCTGGACCGGATAGAGACCCAGTACTTC.

This chain joins TRBV9 and TRBJ1-6, with a weak D call TRBD1 (6 bases). CDR3 size: 16 residues. Looked up from germline, CDR1 is SGDLS and CDR2 is YYNGEE. V was cut by 0 bases and J by 7 bases, with 14 bases left in between. As DNA, the CDR3 is TGTGCCAGCAGCGTAGAAGGAGGGGGAGACAATTCACCCCTCCACTTT. Amino acid sequence: CASSVEGGGDNSPLHF.

The chain carries TRBV24-1 and TRBJ2-5, with a weak D call TRBD2 (6 bases). The germline V gene has CDR1 KGHDR and CDR2 SFDVKD. This CDR3 spans 14 amino acids. V dropped 4 bases and J dropped 2 bases, with 10 bases sitting between them. CDR3 DNA: TGTGCCACCAGTGAGGCGGGGAAACAAGAGACCCAGTACTTC. This translates into CATSEAGKQETQYF.